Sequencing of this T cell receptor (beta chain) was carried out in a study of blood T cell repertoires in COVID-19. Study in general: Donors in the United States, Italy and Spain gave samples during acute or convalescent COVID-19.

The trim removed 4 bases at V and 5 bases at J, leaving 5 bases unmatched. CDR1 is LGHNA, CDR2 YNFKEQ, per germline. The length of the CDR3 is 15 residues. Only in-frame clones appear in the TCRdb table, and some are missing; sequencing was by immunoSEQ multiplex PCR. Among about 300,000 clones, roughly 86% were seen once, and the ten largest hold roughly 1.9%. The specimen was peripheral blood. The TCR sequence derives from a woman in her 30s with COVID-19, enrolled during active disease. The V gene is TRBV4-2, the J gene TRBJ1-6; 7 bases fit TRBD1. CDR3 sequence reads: CASSRGTANNSPLHF. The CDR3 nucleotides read TGTGCCAGCAGCCGAGGGACAGCCAATAATTCACCCCTCCACTTT.